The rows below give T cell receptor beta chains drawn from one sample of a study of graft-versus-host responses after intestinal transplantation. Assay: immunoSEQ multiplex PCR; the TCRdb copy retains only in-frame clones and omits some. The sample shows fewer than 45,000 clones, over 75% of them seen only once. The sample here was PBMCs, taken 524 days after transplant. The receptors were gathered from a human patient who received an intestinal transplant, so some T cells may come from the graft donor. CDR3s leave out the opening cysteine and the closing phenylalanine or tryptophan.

ASSSGGPEYEQY	TRBV6-5	TRBJ2-7
ASSSRGDGEKLF	TRBV6-5	TRBJ1-4
ASSKQRGLRGHQPQH	TRBV21-1	TRBJ1-5
ASSSLARDSGEQY	TRBV7-9	TRBJ2-7
ASSLATGGTDTQY	TRBV5-1	TRBJ2-3
ATSRDIDSPLH	TRBV15	TRBJ1-6
AWSVGGLQPQH	TRBV30	TRBJ1-5
ASSSTGRQPQH	TRBV27	TRBJ1-5
ASSPDRGLSYEQY	TRBV28	TRBJ2-7
ASSLGLARSYEQY	TRBV6-5	TRBJ2-7
ASSQDLGQVAKNIQY	TRBV4-1	TRBJ2-4
ASSLHGTSGGTDTQY	TRBV5-1	TRBJ2-3
ASSQTGGGYGYT	TRBV23-1	TRBJ1-2
ASSIDRYYQPQH	TRBV19	TRBJ1-5
ASRLAGAGELF	TRBV2	TRBJ2-2
ASSLPGTSGSVTDTQY	TRBV28	TRBJ2-3
ASSLGGRGSYNEQF	TRBV5-6	TRBJ2-1
ASTPSGANTGELF	TRBV2	TRBJ2-2
ASSRLAGATDTQY	TRBV6-1	TRBJ2-3